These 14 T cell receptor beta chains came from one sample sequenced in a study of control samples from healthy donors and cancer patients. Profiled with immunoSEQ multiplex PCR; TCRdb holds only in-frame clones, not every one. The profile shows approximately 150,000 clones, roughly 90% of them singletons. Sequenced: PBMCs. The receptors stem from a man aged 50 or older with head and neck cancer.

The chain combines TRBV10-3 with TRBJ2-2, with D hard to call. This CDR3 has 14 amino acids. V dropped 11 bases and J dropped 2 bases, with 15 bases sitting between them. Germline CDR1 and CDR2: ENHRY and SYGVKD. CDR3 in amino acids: CAVLSGLNTGELFF. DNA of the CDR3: TGTGCCGTCTTATCGGGCCTCAACACCGGGGAGCTGTTTTTT.

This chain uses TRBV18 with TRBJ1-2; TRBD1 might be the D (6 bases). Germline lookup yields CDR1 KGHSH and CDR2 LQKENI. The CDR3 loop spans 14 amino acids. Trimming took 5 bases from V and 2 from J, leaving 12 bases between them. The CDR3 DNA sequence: TGTGCCAGCTCAGAGGGACATCGGAACTATGGCTACACCTTC. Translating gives CASSEGHRNYGYTF.

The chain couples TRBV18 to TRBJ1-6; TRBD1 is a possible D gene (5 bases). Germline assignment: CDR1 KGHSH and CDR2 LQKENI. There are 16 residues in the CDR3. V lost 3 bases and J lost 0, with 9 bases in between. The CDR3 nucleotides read TGTGCCAGCTCACCGACAGTTGGCTCCTATAATTCACCCCTCCACTTT. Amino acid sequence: CASSPTVGSYNSPLHF.

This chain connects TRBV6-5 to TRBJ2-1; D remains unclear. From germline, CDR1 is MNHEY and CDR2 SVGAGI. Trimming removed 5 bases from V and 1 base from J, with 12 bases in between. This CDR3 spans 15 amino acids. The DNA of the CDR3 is TGTGCCAGCAGTCCGACCGTCGGGTCCTACAATGAGCAGTTCTTC. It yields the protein CASSPTVGSYNEQFF.

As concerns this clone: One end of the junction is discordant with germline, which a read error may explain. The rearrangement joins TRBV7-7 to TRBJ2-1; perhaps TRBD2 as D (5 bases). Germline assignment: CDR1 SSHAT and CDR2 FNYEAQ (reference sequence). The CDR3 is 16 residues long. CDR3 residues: CASSLFVGSSYNEQFF. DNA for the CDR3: TGTGCTAGCAGCTTATTCGTAGGGAGCTCCTACAATGAGCAGTTCTTC. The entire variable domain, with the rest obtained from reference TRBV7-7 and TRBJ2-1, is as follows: GAGVSQSPRYKVTKRGQDVTLRCDPISSHATLYWYQQALGQGPEFLTYFNYEAQPDKSGLPSDRFSAERPEGSISTLTIQRTEQRDSAMYRCASSLFVGSSYNEQFFGPGTRLTVL.

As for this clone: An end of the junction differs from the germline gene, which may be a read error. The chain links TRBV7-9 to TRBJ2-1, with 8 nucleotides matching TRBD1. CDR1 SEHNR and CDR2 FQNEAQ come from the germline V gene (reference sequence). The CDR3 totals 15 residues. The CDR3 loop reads CASSVAGGEVGEQFF. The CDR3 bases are TGTGCCAGCAGCGTAGCAGGGGGCGAAGTCGGTGAGCAGTTCTTC. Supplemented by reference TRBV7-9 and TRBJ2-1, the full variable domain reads DTGVSQNPRHKITKRGQNVTFRCDPISEHNRLYWYRQTLGQGPEFLTYFQNEAQLEKSRLLSDRFSAERPKGSFSTLEIQRTEQGDSAMYLCASSVAGGEVGEQFFGPGTRLTVL.

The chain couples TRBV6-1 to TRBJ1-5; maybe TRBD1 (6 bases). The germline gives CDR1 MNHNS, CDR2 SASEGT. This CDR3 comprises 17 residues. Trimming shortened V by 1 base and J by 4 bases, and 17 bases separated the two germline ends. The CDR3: CASSEGSRAGDNQPQHF. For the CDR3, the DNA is TGTGCCAGCAGTGAAGGTAGTAGGGCAGGGGATAATCAGCCCCAGCATTTT.

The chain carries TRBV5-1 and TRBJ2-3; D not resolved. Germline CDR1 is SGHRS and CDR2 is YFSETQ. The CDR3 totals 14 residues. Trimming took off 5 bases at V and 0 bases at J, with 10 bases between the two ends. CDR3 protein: CASSPQSSTDTQYF. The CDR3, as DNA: TGCGCCAGCAGTCCACAGTCTAGCACAGATACGCAGTATTTT.

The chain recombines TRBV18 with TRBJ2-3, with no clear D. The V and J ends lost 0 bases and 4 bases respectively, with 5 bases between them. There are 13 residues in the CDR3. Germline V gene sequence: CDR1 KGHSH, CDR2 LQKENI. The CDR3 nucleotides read TGTGCCAGCTCACCACCTGGGGCAGATACGCAGTATTTT. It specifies CASSPPGADTQYF.

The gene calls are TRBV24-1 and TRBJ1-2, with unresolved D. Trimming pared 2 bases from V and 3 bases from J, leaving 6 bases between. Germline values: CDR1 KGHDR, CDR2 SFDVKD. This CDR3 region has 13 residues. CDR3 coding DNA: TGTGCCACCAGTGATTCAAGGGACTATGGCTACACCTTC. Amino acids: CATSDSRDYGYTF.

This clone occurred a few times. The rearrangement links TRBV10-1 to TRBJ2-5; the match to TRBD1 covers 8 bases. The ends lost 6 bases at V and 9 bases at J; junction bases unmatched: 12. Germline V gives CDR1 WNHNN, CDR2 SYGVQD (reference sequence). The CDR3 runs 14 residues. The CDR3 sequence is CASSPGTGGAPQYF. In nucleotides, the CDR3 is TGCGCCAGCAGCCCTGGGACAGGCGGAGCCCCCCAGTACTTC.

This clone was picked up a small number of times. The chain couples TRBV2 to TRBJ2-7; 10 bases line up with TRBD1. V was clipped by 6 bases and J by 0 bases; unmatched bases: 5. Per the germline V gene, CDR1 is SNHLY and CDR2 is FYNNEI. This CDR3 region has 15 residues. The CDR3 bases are TGTGCCAGCAGACGGGGACAGGGGATCTCCTACGAGCAGTACTTC. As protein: CASRRGQGISYEQYF. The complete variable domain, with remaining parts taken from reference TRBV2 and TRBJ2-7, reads EPEVTQTPSHQVTQMGQEVILRCVPISNHLYFYWYRQILGQKVEFLVSFYNNEISEKSEIFDDQFSVERPDGSNFTLKIRSTKLEDSAMYFCASRRGQGISYEQYFGPGTRLTVT.

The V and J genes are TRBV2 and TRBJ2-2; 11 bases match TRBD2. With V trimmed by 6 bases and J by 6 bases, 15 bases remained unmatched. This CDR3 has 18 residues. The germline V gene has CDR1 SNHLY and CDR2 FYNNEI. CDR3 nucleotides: TGTGCCAGCAGCCCGGGACTAGCGGCTAGAAGAAATCCCGGGGAGCTGTTTTTT. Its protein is CASSPGLAARRNPGELFF.

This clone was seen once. The CDR3 DNA follows: TGTGCCAGCAGCTCCCTAGACTCTGGAAACACCATATATTTT. This encodes CASSSLDSGNTIYF. The chain is built from TRBV13 and TRBJ1-3; D is undetermined. From germline, CDR1 is PRHDT and CDR2 FYEKMQ (reference sequence). The CDR3 loop spans 14 amino acids. V shed 4 bases and J shed 0 bases, with 7 bases lying between them.